These 7 T cell receptor beta chains were sequenced from one sample in a study of human T cells and chemical hapten exposure. Noted time point: patch test 1, 2 weeks after DPC sensitization. Noted treatment: therapeutic diphenylcyclopropenone sensitization with weekly scalp DPC. TCRdb used MiXCR to reprocess the RACE reads, holding one entry per CDR3 protein. The data hold nearly 350,000 distinct CDR3 sequences, with roughly 6.9% observed a single time. Material: whole blood, obtained in connection with sensitization to the hapten diphenylcyclopropenone (DPC). These receptor sequences come from a woman aged 18-29 years with alopecia areata. Some clones in this sample may be carry-over from other donors' samples.

This clonotype has just a few counts. This chain links TRBV11-2 with TRBJ2-2; tentative D call: TRBD2 (7 bases). This CDR3 contains 18 residues. V lost 2 bases and J 12 bases, leaving 28 bases between the germline ends. Per the germline V gene, CDR1 is SGHAT and CDR2 is FQNNGV. CDR3 DNA sequence: TGTGCCAGCAGCTTACCCAAAGGGGGGGCCATAACACCGGGGAAGCTGTTTTTT. Its protein product is CASSLPKGGAITPGKLFF.

This clonotype occurred many times. V is TRBV12-3 or TRBV12-4 and J is TRBJ2-2; TRBD1 agrees at 11 bases. V was pared by 5 bases and J by 8 bases, with 7 bases of the junction left unmatched. This CDR3 has 15 residues. The CDR3 region is CASSPRDRGAGELFF. The CDR3, as DNA: TGTGCCAGCAGTCCCCGGGACAGGGGGGCTGGGGAGCTGTTTTTT.

The rearrangement links TRBV12-3 or TRBV12-4 to TRBJ1-6, with a tentative D call TRBD1 (5 bases). Between the trimmed V and J ends, which lost 5 bases and 10 bases, there was a span of 18 bases. There are 15 residues in the CDR3. DNA for the CDR3: TGTGCCAGCAGTCGCAAGGGGCCCCGAGACTCACCCCTCCACTTT. It is translated as CASSRKGPRDSPLHF.

This clonotype occurred a few times. CDR3 region: CASSYGPRPDFSNQPQHF. Written as DNA, the CDR3 is TGTGCCAGCAGTTACGGTCCCCGCCCTGACTTTAGCAATCAGCCCCAGCATTTT. The chain recombines TRBV6-2 or TRBV6-3 with TRBJ1-5; D gene uncertain. Trimming removed 2 bases at V and 0 bases at J, with 17 bases between. The CDR3 runs to 18 residues. Germline CDR1 reads MNHEY; CDR2 reads SVGEGT.

The CDR3 DNA reads TGCAGCGTTGGAGGGGCGGGAACAGATACGCAGTATTTT. Translated, it gives CSVGGAGTDTQYF. The rearrangement joins TRBV29-1 to TRBJ2-3, with D possibly TRBD2 on 6 matching bases. The V and J ends lost 4 bases and 3 bases respectively, with 11 bases between them. CDR3 size: 13 residues. Germline-derived CDR1 and CDR2 are SQVTM and ANQGSEA.

This chain joins TRBV4-3 and TRBJ2-1; 10 bases fit TRBD2. V was pared by 0 bases and J by 2 bases, with 1 base of the junction left unmatched. Looked up from germline, CDR1 is LGHNA and CDR2 is YSLEER. CDR3 length equals 16 residues. The CDR3 sequence is CASSQDGTSAYNEQFF. CDR3 coding DNA: TGCGCCAGCAGCCAAGATGGGACTAGCGCCTACAATGAGCAGTTCTTC.

This clonotype was observed a handful of times. The V call is TRBV6-2 or TRBV6-3, the J call TRBJ1-1; 11 bases are a match to TRBD1. The junction had 5 bases not matched to a gene; V was cut back by 6 bases and J by 5 bases. The CDR3 contains 14 residues. From germline, CDR1 is MNHEY and CDR2 SVGEGT. CDR3 in amino acids: CASRRTGGSTEAFF. CDR3 coding DNA: TGTGCCAGCAGGCGGACAGGGGGCTCGACTGAAGCTTTCTTT.